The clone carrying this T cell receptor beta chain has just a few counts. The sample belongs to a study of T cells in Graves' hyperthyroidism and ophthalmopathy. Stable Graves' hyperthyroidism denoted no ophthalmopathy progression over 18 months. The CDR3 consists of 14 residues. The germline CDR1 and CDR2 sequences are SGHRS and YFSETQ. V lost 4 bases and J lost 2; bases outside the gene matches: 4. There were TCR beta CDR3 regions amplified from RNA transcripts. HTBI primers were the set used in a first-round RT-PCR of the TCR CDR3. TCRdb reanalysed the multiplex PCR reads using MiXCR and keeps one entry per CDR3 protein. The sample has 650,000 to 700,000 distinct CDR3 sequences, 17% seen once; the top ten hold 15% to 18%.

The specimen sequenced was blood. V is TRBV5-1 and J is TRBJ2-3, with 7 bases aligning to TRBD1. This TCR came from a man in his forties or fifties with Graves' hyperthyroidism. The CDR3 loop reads CASSPGTVTDTQYF. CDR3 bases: TGCGCCAGCAGCCCCGGGACAGTCACAGATACGCAGTATTTT.